This entry lists 18 T cell receptor beta chains sequenced from one sample in a study of blood T cell repertoires in COVID-19. Assay: immunoSEQ multiplex PCR; the TCRdb copy retains only in-frame clones and omits some. Among nearly 350,000 clones listed, about nine tenths were seen once. The sample was peripheral blood. The receptors shown here come from a woman between 70 and 85 years old with COVID-19, enrolled during active disease.

In its sample, this clone was seen a few times. V gene TRBV23-1 combines with J gene TRBJ2-7; TRBD1 might be the D (5 bases). TRBV23-1 is an ORF for which the function is uncertain. V lost 0 bases and J lost 4, with 10 bases in between. CDR3 length: 14 amino acids. This chain's CDR3 is CASSQSQGRYEQYF. CDR3 coding DNA: TGCGCCAGCAGTCAATCCCAGGGCCGATACGAGCAGTACTTC.

The chain recombines TRBV5-6 with TRBJ1-3, with D tentatively TRBD1 (5 bases). This CDR3 has 14 amino acids. The germline V and J ends were trimmed by 4 bases and 1 base, with 9 bases remaining between them. The germline gives CDR1 SGHDT, CDR2 YYEEEE. CDR3 coding DNA: TGTGCCAGCAGCCGGACATCTTCTGGAAACACCATATATTTT. As protein: CASSRTSSGNTIYF. The whole variable domain, filled in from reference TRBV5-6 and TRBJ1-3, reads DAGVTQSPTHLIKTRGQQVTLRCSPKSGHDTVSWYQQALGQGPQFIFQYYEEEERQRGNFPDRFSGHQFPNYSSELNVNALLLGDSALYLCASSRTSSGNTIYFGEGSWLTVV.

This chain links TRBV2 with TRBJ1-2; weak D call: TRBD1 (5 bases). Trimming removed 6 bases at V and 7 bases at J, with 18 bases between. Germline loops: CDR1 SNHLY, CDR2 FYNNEI. The CDR3 is made up of 14 amino acids. This CDR3 reads CASRSPAQGLGYTF. CDR3 bases: TGTGCCAGCAGGAGCCCGGCCCAGGGTCTTGGCTACACCTTC.

V is TRBV28 and J is TRBJ1-6; D unresolved. This CDR3 has 13 amino acids. V gave up 2 bases and J gave up 14 bases, with 13 bases separating them. Germline V lookup: CDR1 MDHEN, CDR2 SYDVKM. The DNA for the CDR3 is TGTGCCAGCAGTTTAGGGCCGGCCTCGACCCTCCACTTT. Its translation: CASSLGPASTLHF.

V and J are TRBV9 and TRBJ1-3; D is undetermined. V was trimmed by 0 bases and J by 4 bases, leaving 20 bases between them. The germline CDR1 and CDR2 sequences are SGDLS and YYNGEE. The CDR3 runs to 18 residues. CDR3 nucleotides: TGTGCCAGCAGCGTAGTGGGCACGGGGATCCGGGAAGGAAACACCATATATTTT. Its translation: CASSVVGTGIREGNTIYF.

This chain uses TRBV29-1 with TRBJ1-2; 8 bases fit TRBD1. Trimming cost V 0 bases and J 4 bases; bases outside gene matches: 10. Looked up from germline, CDR1 is SQVTM and CDR2 is ANQGSEA. The CDR3 has 16 residues. In DNA form, the CDR3 reads TGCAGCGTTGAAGACACCCCGCTGACAGGGGCCTATGGCTACACCTTC. Its translation is CSVEDTPLTGAYGYTF.

The chain has TRBV7-6 and TRBJ2-7; the match to TRBD2 covers 12 bases. This CDR3 has 15 residues. Germline CDR1 SGHVS, CDR2 FNYEAQ. J was trimmed by 5 bases and V by 5 bases; bases with no gene match: 7. The CDR3 here is CASSSGLAGLDEQYF. Written as DNA, the CDR3 is TGTGCCAGCAGCAGCGGACTAGCGGGGTTGGACGAGCAGTACTTC. Full variable domain (rest looked up from reference TRBV7-6 and TRBJ2-7): GAGVSQSPRYKVTKRGQDVALRCDPISGHVSLYWYRQALGQGPEFLTYFNYEAQQDKSGLPNDRFSAERPEGSISTLTIQRTEQRDSAMYRCASSSGLAGLDEQYFGPGTRLTVT.

This chain connects TRBV24-1 to TRBJ1-2, with D hard to call. Between the trimmed V and J ends, which lost 9 bases and 8 bases, there was a span of 12 bases. This CDR3 is built from 11 residues. Germline V gene data show CDR1 as KGHDR and CDR2 as SFDVKD. CDR3 sequence: CATRIALGYTF. The CDR3 nucleotides are TGTGCCACCCGGATAGCCTTAGGCTACACCTTC.

The chain couples TRBV5-8 to TRBJ1-1; possibly TRBD1 for D (5 bases). CDR3 length: 15 residues. The ends were cut back, 0 bases at V and 0 bases at J, with 9 bases in the middle. Germline assignment: CDR1 SGHTS and CDR2 YDEGEE. CDR3 in DNA: TGTGCCAGCAGCTTGGCCGGGGGATTGAACACTGAAGCTTTCTTT. This translates into CASSLAGGLNTEAFF.

The chain combines TRBV24-1 with TRBJ1-2; 7 bases are a match to TRBD1. CDR3 length: 12 residues. Losses at the gene ends were 5 bases for V and 7 bases for J; bases not matched to a gene: 3. CDR1 is KGHDR, CDR2 SFDVKD, per germline. The CDR3 DNA sequence: TGTGCCACCAGTGTCAACAGGGGTGGCTACACCTTC. Translating it yields CATSVNRGGYTF.

V gene TRBV11-2 combines with J gene TRBJ2-2; TRBD2 agrees at 8 bases. Trimming cost V 4 bases and J 5 bases; bases outside gene matches: 12. The CDR3 totals 17 residues. Germline assignment: CDR1 SGHAT and CDR2 FQNNGV. CDR3 DNA: TGTGCCAGCAGCTACCCCTCAGGACTAGCAGGGACCGGGGAGCTGTTTTTT. This codes for CASSYPSGLAGTGELFF.

This sequence joins TRBV5-1 and TRBJ1-6; 9 bases are shared with TRBD1. The V segment lost 0 bases and the J segment 9 bases; nucleotides outside the gene matches: 4. Germline V CDR1 and CDR2: SGHRS, YFSETQ. This CDR3 is built from 15 residues. The CDR3 DNA follows: TGCGCCAGCAGCTTGGCCGGGACAGGGTTTTCACCCCTCCACTTT. This gives the protein CASSLAGTGFSPLHF.

V and J are TRBV28 and TRBJ2-5; D is perhaps TRBD2 (6 bases). There are 14 residues in the CDR3. The V end was cut by 8 bases, the J end by 2 bases, with 15 bases between. The germline V gene has CDR1 MDHEN and CDR2 SYDVKM. The chain's CDR3 is CASAGTYVQETQYF. Here the CDR3 DNA reads TGTGCCAGCGCCGGGACTTACGTACAAGAGACCCAGTACTTC.

The rearrangement uses TRBV6-6 and TRBJ1-1; maybe TRBD1 (5 bases). There are 15 residues in the CDR3. Trimming removed 6 bases at V and 7 bases at J, with 21 bases between. Per germline, CDR1 MNHNY and CDR2 SVGAGI (reference sequence). The CDR3 protein is CASSHRTSVDNEAFF. CDR3 in DNA: TGTGCCAGCAGCCACCGGACATCGGTCGATAATGAAGCTTTCTTT.

The chain combines TRBV28 with TRBJ2-2; TRBD1 is a possible D gene (5 bases). The ends were cut back, 6 bases at V and 10 bases at J, with 12 bases in the middle. The germline V gene has CDR1 MDHEN and CDR2 SYDVKM. This CDR3 region has 12 residues. The CDR3 spells CASSQGQVELFF. The CDR3 DNA follows: TGTGCCAGCAGCCAGGGCCAAGTGGAGCTGTTTTTT.

The sample holds a few counts of this clone. The V call is TRBV2, the J call TRBJ1-3, with 10 bases matching TRBD1. This CDR3 contains 15 residues. The J segment lost 3 bases and the V segment lost 5 bases, leaving 4 bases of the junction unmatched. The germline gives CDR1 SNHLY, CDR2 FYNNEI. CDR3 DNA: TGTGCCAGCAGTTTCGACAGGGGGCTTGGAAACACCATATATTTT. It is translated as CASSFDRGLGNTIYF.

The V and J genes are TRBV11-2 and TRBJ1-2; no clear D gene. Germline CDR1 is SGHAT and CDR2 is FQNNGV. The V end was cut by 3 bases, the J end by 0 bases, with 5 bases between. This CDR3 has 13 residues. The CDR3 DNA sequence: TGTGCCAGCAGCTTTGCGTCTAACTATGGCTACACCTTC. Translation: CASSFASNYGYTF.

The V gene is TRBV7-3, the J gene TRBJ1-1, with 10 bases that match TRBD1. This CDR3 contains 12 residues. Trimming removed 5 bases from V and 11 bases from J; junction bases left unmatched: 5. Germline-derived CDR1 and CDR2 are SGHTA and FQGTGA. The CDR3 region has the DNA TGTGCCAGCAGCCGCGGGACAGGGGAGGCTTTCTTT. It yields the protein CASSRGTGEAFF.